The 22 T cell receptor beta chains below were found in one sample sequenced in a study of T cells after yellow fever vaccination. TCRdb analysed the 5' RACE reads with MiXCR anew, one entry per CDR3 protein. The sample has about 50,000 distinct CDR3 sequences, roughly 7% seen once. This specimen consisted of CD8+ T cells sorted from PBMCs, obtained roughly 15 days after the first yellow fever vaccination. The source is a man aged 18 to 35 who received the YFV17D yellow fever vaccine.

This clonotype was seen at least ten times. The CDR3: CASSQDLPYEQYV. Written as DNA, the CDR3 is TGCGCCAGCAGCCAAGATCTTCCCTACGAGCAGTACGTC. The rearrangement uses TRBV4-1 and TRBJ2-7; D is unclear. Trimming stripped 0 bases from V and 2 bases from J, with 5 bases between. The CDR3 spans 13 residues. Germline V gene lookup returns CDR1 MGHRA and CDR2 YSYEKL.

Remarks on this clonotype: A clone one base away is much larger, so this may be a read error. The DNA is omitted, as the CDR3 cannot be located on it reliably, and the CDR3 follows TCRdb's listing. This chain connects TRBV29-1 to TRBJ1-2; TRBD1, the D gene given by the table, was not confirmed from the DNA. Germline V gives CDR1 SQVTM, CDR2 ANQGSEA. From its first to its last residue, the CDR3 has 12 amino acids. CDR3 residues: CSARQGVYGCTF.

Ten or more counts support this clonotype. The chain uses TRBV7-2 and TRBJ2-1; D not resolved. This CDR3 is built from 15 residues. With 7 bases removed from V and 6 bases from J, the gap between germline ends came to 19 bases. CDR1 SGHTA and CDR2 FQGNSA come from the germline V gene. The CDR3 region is CASTYNARASNEQFF. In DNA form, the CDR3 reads TGTGCCAGCACCTACAACGCTAGGGCCTCCAATGAGCAGTTCTTC. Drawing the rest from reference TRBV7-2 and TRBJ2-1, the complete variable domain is GAGVSQSPSNKVTEKGKDVELRCDPISGHTALYWYRQSLGQGLEFLIYFQGNSAPDKSGLPSDRFSAERTGGSVSTLTIQRTQQEDSAVYLCASTYNARASNEQFFGPGTRLTVL.

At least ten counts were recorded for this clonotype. The CDR3 is CASSLWLATSGGSHHEQFF. In DNA form, the CDR3 reads TGTGCCAGCAGCTTATGGCTCGCGACTAGCGGGGGGTCCCACCATGAGCAGTTCTTC. The chain combines TRBV7-6 with TRBJ2-1, with 13 bases fitting TRBD2. CDR1 and CDR2 (germline): SGHVS, FNYEAQ. The CDR3 totals 19 residues. Trimming at V came to 2 bases and at J to 8 bases, leaving 15 bases not matched to a gene.

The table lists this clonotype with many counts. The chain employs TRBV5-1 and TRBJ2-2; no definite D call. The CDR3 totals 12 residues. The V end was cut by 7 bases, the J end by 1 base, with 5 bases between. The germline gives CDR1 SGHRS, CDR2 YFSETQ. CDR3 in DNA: TGCGCCAGCGGGTGGAACACCGGGGAGCTGTTTTTT. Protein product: CASGWNTGELFF.

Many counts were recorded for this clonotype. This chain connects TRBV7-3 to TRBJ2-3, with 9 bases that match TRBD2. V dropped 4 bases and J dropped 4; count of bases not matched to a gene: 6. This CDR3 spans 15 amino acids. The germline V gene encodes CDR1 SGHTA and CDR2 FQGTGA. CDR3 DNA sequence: TGTGCCAGCAGCTGGGGCGGGGGGGGCGCAGATACGCAGTATTTT. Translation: CASSWGGGGADTQYF.

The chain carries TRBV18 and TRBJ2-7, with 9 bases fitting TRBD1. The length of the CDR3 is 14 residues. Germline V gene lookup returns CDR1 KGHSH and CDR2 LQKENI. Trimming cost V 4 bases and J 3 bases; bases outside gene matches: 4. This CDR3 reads CASSQGQGYYEQYF. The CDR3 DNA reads TGTGCCAGCTCACAGGGACAGGGCTACTACGAGCAGTACTTC.

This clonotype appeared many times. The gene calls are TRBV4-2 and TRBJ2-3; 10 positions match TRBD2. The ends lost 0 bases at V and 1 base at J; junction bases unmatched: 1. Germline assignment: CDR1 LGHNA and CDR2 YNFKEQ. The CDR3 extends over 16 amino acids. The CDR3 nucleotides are TGTGCCAGCAGCCAAGATCTAGCGGGGGGCACAGATACGCAGTATTTT. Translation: CASSQDLAGGTDTQYF.

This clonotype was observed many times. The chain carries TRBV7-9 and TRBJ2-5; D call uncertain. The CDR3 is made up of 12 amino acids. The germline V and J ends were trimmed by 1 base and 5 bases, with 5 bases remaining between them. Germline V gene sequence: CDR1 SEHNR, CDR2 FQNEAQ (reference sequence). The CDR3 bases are TGTGCCAGCAGCTTAGTAAGGGAGACCCAGTACTTC. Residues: CASSLVRETQYF.

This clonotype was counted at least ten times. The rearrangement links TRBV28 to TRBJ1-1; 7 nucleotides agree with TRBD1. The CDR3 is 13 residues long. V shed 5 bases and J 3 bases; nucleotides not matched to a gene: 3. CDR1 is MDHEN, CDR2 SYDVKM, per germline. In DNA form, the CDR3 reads TGTGCCAGCAGTGCAGGGGGGGACACTGAAGCTTTCTTT. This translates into CASSAGGDTEAFF.

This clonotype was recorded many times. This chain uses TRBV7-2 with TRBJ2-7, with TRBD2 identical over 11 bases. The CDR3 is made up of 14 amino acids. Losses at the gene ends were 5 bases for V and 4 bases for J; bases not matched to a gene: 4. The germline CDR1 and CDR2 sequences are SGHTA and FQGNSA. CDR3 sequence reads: CASSQASGGYEQYV. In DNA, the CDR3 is TGTGCCAGCAGCCAGGCTAGCGGGGGGTACGAGCAGTACGTC.

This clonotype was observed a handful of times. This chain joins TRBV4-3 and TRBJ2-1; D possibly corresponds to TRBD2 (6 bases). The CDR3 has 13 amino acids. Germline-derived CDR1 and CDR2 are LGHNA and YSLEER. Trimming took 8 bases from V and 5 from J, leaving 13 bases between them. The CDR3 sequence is CASSGRPHNEQFF. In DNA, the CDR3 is TGCGCCAGCTCTGGGAGGCCGCACAATGAGCAGTTCTTC.

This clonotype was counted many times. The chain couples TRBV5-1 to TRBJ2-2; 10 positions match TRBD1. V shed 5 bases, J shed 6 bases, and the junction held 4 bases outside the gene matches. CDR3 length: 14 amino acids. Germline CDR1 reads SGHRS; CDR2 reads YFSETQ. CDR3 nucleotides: TGCGCCAGCAGTCCCGGGACAGGGGCCGGGGAGCTGTTTTTT. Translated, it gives CASSPGTGAGELFF.

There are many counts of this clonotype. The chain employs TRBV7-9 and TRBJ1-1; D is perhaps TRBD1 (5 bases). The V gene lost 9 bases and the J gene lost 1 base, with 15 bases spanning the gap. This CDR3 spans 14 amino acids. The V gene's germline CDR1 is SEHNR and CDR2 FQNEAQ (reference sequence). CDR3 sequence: CASTPPGGNTEAFF. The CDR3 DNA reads TGTGCCAGTACCCCCCCCGGGGGGAACACTGAAGCTTTCTTT. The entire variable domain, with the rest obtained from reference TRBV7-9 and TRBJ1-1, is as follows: DTGVSQNPRHKITKRGQNVTFRCDPISEHNRLYWYRQTLGQGPEFLTYFQNEAQLEKSRLLSDRFSAERPKGSFSTLEIQRTEQGDSAMYLCASTPPGGNTEAFFGQGTRLTVV.

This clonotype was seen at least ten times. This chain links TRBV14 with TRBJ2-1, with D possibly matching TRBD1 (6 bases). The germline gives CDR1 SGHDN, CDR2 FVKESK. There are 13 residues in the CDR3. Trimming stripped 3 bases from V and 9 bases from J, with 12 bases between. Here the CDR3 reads CASSQGARGEQFF. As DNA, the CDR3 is TGTGCCAGCAGCCAGGGGGCCCGAGGTGAGCAGTTCTTC.

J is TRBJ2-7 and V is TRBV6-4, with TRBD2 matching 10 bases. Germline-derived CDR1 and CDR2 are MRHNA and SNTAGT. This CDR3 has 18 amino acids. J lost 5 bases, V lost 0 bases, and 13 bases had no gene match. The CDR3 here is CASSDSTASGGLKHEQYV. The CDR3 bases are TGTGCCAGCAGTGACTCGACGGCTAGCGGGGGCCTTAAGCACGAGCAGTACGTC.

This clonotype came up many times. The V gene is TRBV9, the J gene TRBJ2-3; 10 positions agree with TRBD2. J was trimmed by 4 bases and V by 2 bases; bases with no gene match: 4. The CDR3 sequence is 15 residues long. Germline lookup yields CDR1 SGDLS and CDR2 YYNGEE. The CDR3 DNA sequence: TGTGCCAGCAGCGTTACTAGCGGGGCGGCAGATACGCAGTATTTT. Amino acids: CASSVTSGAADTQYF. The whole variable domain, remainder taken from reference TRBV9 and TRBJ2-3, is DSGVTQTPKHLITATGQRVTLRCSPRSGDLSVYWYQQSLDQGLQFLIQYYNGEERAKGNILERFSAQQFPDLHSELNLSSLELGDSALYFCASSVTSGAADTQYFGPGTRLTVL.

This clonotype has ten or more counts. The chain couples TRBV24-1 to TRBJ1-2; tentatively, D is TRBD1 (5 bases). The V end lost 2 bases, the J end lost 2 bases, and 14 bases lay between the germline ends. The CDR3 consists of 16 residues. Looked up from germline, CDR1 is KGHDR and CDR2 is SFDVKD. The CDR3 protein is CATSDSGAAKNYGYTF. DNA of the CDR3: TGTGCCACCAGTGATTCCGGGGCCGCGAAGAACTATGGCTACACCTTC.

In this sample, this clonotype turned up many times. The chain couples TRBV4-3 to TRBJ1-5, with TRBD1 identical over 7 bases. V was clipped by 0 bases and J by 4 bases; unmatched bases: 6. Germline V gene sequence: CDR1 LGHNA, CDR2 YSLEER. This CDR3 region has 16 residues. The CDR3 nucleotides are TGCGCCAGCAGCCAAGATCATAGGGGGCAAAATCAGCCCCAGCATTTT. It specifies CASSQDHRGQNQPQHF.

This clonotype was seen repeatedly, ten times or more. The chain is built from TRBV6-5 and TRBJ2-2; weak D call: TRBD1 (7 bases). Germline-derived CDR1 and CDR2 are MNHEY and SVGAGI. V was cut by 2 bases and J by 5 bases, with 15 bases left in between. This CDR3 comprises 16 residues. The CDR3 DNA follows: TGTGCCAGCAGTTACCCGACAGGGAGGTGGACCGGGGAGCTGTTTTTT. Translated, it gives CASSYPTGRWTGELFF.

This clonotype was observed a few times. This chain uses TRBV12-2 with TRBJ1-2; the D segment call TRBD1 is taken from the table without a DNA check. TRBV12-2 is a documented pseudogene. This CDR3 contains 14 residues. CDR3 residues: CASRLGDREEGYTF. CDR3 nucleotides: TGTGCAAGTCGCTTAGGGGACAGGGAGGAAGGCTACACCTTC.

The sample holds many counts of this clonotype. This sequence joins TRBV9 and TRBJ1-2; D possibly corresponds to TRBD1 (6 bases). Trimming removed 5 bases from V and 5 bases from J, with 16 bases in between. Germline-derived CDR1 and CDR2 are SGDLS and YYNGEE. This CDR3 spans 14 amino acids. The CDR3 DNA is TGTGCCAGCAGACGGGACAAGCCTTCTTATGGCTACACCTTC. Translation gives CASRRDKPSYGYTF.